This passage covers 8 T cell receptor beta chains from one sample sequenced in a study of shared clonotypes between healthy human individuals. Clones were read by immunoSEQ multiplex PCR, and TCRdb kept only the in-frame ones, dropping some. The data contain fewer than 1.6 million clones, 98% of them singletons. Sequencing was done on a sample of naive CD4+ T cells sorted from blood. The subset: CD45RA+ positively selected. The receptors originated from a young man in good health.

This sequence joins TRBV7-3 and TRBJ2-1, with 8 bases fitting TRBD2. CDR3 length: 16 residues. Trimming removed 4 bases from V and 5 bases from J; junction bases left unmatched: 10. Germline V CDR1 and CDR2: SGHTA, FQGTGA. CDR3 sequence reads: CASSWGAGVLNNEQFF. CDR3 nucleotides: TGTGCCAGCAGCTGGGGAGCGGGAGTATTGAACAATGAGCAGTTCTTC. Together with reference TRBV7-3 and TRBJ2-1, the CDR3 gives the full variable domain: GAGVSQTPSNKVTEKGKYVELRCDPISGHTALYWYRQSLGQGPEFLIYFQGTGAADDSGLPNDRFFAVRPEGSVSTLKIQRTERGDSAVYLCASSWGAGVLNNEQFFGPGTRLTVL.

The V and J genes are TRBV5-5 and TRBJ2-3, with D perhaps TRBD1 (6 bases). The CDR3 is made up of 16 amino acids. Germline loops: CDR1 SGHKS, CDR2 YYEKEE (reference sequence). The V end lost 2 bases, the J end lost 1 base, and 14 bases lay between the germline ends. Here the CDR3 reads CASSFGPGQGTDTQYF. The CDR3 DNA is TGTGCCAGCAGCTTTGGACCGGGACAAGGCACAGATACGCAGTATTTT. The variable domain in full, with the rest retrieved from reference TRBV5-5 and TRBJ2-3, is DAGVTQSPTHLIKTRGQQVTLRCSPISGHKSVSWYQQVLGQGPQFIFQYYEKEERGRGNFPDRFSARQFPNYSSELNVNALLLGDSALYLCASSFGPGQGTDTQYFGPGTRLTVL.

This chain joins TRBV10-3 and TRBJ2-7; 7 bases agree with TRBD1. CDR1 and CDR2 from the germline V gene are ENHRY and SYGVKD. J lost 5 bases, V lost 7 bases, and 14 bases had no gene match. This CDR3 is built from 15 residues. CDR3 in amino acids: CAINRDREKTHEQYF. The CDR3 nucleotides are TGTGCCATCAACCGAGACAGGGAGAAAACCCACGAGCAGTACTTC.

V is TRBV5-1 and J is TRBJ2-1; D not resolved. V gave up 3 bases and J gave up 1 base, with 17 bases separating them. Germline CDR1 is SGHRS and CDR2 is YFSETQ. The CDR3 runs to 17 residues. The CDR3 spells CASSSSSGSSSYNEQFF. CDR3 in DNA: TGCGCCAGCAGCTCGTCGTCGGGCAGCAGTTCCTACAATGAGCAGTTCTTC.

CDR3: CASSYPPTGATEAFF. Here the CDR3 DNA reads TGTGCCAGCAGCTACCCCCCCACAGGGGCCACTGAAGCTTTCTTT. The gene calls are TRBV7-8 and TRBJ1-1, with 7 bases identical to TRBD1. The CDR3 has 15 residues. Trimming removed 4 bases from V and 4 bases from J; junction bases left unmatched: 9. Germline V gene sequence: CDR1 SGHVS, CDR2 FQNEAQ.

The chain couples TRBV18 to TRBJ2-5, with D unclear. V lost 2 bases and J 1 base, leaving 8 bases between the germline ends. Germline CDR1 and CDR2: KGHSH and LQKENI. There are 14 residues in the CDR3. The CDR3 sequence: CASSPVGRQETQYF. As DNA, the CDR3 is TGTGCCAGCTCACCAGTAGGACGCCAAGAGACCCAGTACTTC.

The CDR3 sequence: CASSDKGLAFYNEQFF. CDR3 nucleotides: TGCGCCAGCAGTGATAAGGGTCTAGCTTTCTACAATGAGCAGTTCTTC. J is TRBJ2-1 and V is TRBV10-1; TRBD2 is a possible D gene (5 bases). V gave up 3 bases and J gave up 3 bases, with 15 bases separating them. CDR3 length: 16 amino acids. Germline V gene sequence: CDR1 WNHNN, CDR2 SYGVQD (reference sequence).

The chain carries TRBV18 and TRBJ2-3, with 8 bases matching TRBD1. The CDR3 has 16 amino acids. The germline V gene encodes CDR1 KGHSH and CDR2 LQKENI. Trimming cost V 3 bases and J 2 bases; bases outside gene matches: 7. The CDR3 is CASSPQGAGATDTQYF. CDR3 sequence (DNA): TGTGCCAGCTCACCTCAGGGGGCTGGAGCCACAGATACGCAGTATTTT.